The T cell receptor beta chain under discussion was sequenced for a study of CD8 T cells in Susac syndrome. Roughly 0.5 to 1 ug RNA was reverse transcribed with random hexamers. TCRdb re-called the immunoSEQ multiplex PCR reads through MiXCR, storing one row per CDR3 protein. The table includes around 180,000 distinct CDR3 sequences, roughly 95% detected once. The germline V and J ends were trimmed by 2 bases and 7 bases, with 5 bases remaining between them. Germline V CDR1 and CDR2: GTSNPN, SVGIG (reference sequence). The CDR3 is 11 residues long. This rearrangement joins TRBV30 to TRBJ2-2; D unclear. The sample was CD4+ T cells from PBMCs. This TCR derives from a human donor with multiple sclerosis. CDR3 DNA sequence: TGTGCCTGGAGTCGGGTCGGGGAGCTGTTTTTT. Translation: CAWSRVGELFF.